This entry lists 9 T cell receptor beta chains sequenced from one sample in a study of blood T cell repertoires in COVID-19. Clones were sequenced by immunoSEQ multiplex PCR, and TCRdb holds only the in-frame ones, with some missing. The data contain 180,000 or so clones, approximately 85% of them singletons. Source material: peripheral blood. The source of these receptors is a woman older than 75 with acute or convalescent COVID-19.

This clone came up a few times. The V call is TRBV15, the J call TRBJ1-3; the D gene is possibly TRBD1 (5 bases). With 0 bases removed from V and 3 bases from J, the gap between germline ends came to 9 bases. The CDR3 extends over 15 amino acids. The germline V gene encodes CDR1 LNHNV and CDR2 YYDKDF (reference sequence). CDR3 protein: CATSRDQGVGNTIYF. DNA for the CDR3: TGTGCCACCAGCAGAGATCAGGGTGTTGGAAACACCATATATTTT.

In DNA form, the CDR3 reads TGTGCCAGCAGCTTAACCGCGGGGGGGCCTAGCACAGATACGCAGTATTTT. This translates into CASSLTAGGPSTDTQYF. The genes are TRBV7-2 and TRBJ2-3, with 9 bases that match TRBD2. Germline V gene sequence: CDR1 SGHTA, CDR2 FQGNSA. The V and J ends lost 2 bases and 0 bases, in that order; junction bases with no gene match: 6. This CDR3 contains 17 residues.

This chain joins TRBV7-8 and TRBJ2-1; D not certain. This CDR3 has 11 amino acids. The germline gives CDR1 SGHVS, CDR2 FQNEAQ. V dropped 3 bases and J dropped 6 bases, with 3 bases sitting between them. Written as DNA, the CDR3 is TGTGCCAGCAGCTTCATCAATGAGCAGTTCTTC. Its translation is CASSFINEQFF.

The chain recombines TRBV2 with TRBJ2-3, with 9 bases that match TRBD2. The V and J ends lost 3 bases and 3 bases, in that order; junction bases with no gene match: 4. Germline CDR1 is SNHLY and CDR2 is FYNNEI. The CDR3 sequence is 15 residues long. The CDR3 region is CASSEGLAETDTQYF. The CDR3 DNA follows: TGTGCCAGCAGTGAGGGACTAGCAGAGACAGATACGCAGTATTTT.

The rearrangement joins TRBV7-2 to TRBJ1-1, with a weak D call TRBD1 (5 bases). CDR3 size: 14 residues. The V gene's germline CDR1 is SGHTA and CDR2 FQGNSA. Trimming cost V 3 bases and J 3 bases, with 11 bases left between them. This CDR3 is CASSFGGTHTEAFF. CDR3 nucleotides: TGTGCCAGCAGCTTTGGAGGGACCCACACTGAAGCTTTCTTT. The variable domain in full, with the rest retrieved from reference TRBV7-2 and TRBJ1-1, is GAGVSQSPSNKVTEKGKDVELRCDPISGHTALYWYRQSLGQGLEFLIYFQGNSAPDKSGLPSDRFSAERTGGSVSTLTIQRTQQEDSAVYLCASSFGGTHTEAFFGQGTRLTVV.

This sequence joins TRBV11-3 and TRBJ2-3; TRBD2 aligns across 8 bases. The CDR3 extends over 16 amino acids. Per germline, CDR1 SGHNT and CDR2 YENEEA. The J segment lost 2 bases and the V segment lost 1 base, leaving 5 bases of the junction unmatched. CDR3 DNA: TGTGCCAGCAGCTTAGGTGCGGGAGGCTTCACAGATACGCAGTATTTT. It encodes CASSLGAGGFTDTQYF. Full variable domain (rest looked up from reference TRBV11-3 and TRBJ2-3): EAGVVQSPRYKIIEKKQPVAFWCNPISGHNTLYWYLQNLGQGPELLIRYENEEAVDDSQLPKDRFSAERLKGVDSTLKIQPAELGDSAVYLCASSLGAGGFTDTQYFGPGTRLTVL.

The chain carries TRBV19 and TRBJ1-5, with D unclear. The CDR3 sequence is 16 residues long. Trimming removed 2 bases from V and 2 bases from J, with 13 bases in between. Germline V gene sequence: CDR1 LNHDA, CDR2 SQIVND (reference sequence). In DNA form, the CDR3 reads TGTGCCAGTAGTATAAAACAGACATGGGGCAATCAGCCCCAGCATTTT. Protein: CASSIKQTWGNQPQHF.

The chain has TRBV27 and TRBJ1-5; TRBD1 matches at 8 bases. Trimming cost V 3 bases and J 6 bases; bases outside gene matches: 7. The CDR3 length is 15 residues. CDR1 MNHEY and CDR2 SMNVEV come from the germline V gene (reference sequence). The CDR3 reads CASSFDRGGSQPQHF. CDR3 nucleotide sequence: TGTGCCAGCAGTTTCGACAGGGGTGGTAGTCAGCCCCAGCATTTT.

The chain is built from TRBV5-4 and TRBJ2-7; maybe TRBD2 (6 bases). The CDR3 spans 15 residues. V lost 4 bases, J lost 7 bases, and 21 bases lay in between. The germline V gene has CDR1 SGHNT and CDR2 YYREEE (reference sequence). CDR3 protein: CASSRSSDYKMEQYF. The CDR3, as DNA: TGTGCCAGCAGCCGTAGTTCGGACTATAAGATGGAGCAGTACTTC.